The clone carrying this TCR beta chain has only a few counts. The data were taken from a study of blood T cell repertoires in COVID-19. Study-wide context: The samples span acute and convalescent COVID-19 from the United States, Italy and Spain. PBMCs, B-cell-depleted T cells, or T cells provided the cDNA or gDNA that made up the material.

One Seattle source followed patients from active infection through their disease course. Authors' processing steps: It was from reference gene primer amplification that nucleated cell counts were estimated. Sequencing used immunoSEQ multiplex PCR; TCRdb keeps in-frame clones, though not all of them. V, J and clone size derive from that table, while D and trimming were established from the DNA sequence. The sample consists of around 400,000 clones, approximately 89% of them appearing once. Per germline, CDR1 MNHNY and CDR2 SVGAGI (reference sequence). Trimming stripped 6 bases from V and 3 bases from J, with 11 bases between. The CDR3 extends over 14 amino acids.

This chain uses TRBV6-6 with TRBJ1-4, with unresolved D. Source material: peripheral blood. This TCR came from a woman aged 30 to 39 with COVID-19, enrolled during active disease. In DNA form, the CDR3 reads TGTGCCAGCAGCCGACCTGTAGCTAATGAAAAACTGTTTTTT. Amino acid sequence: CASSRPVANEKLFF.